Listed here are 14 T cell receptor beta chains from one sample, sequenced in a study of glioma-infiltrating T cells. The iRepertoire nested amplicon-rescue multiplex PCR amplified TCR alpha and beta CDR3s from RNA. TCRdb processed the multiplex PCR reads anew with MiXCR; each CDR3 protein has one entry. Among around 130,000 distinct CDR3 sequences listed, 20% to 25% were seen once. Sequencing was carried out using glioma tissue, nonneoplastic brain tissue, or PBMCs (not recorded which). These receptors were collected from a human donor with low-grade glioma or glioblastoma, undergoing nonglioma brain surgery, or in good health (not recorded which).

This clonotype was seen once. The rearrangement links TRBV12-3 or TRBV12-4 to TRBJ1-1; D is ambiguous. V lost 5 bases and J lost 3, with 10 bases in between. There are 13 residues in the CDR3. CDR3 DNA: TGTGCCAGCAGTGACGGAACCTACACTGAAGCTTTCTTT. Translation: CASSDGTYTEAFF.

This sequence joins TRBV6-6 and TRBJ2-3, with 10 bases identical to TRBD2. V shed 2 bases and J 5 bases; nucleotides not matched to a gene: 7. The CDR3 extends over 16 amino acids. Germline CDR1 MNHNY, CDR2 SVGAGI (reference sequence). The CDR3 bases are TGTGCCAGCAGTTACGGGCAGCGGGGGGGCCAAGATACGCAGTATTTT. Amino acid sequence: CASSYGQRGGQDTQYF.

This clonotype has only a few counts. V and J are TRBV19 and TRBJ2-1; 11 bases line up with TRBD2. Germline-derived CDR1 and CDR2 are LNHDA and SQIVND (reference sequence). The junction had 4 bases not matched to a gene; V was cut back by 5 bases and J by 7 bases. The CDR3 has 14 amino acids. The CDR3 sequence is CASSLAGGPNEQFF. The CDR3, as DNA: TGTGCCAGTAGTCTAGCGGGGGGACCGAATGAGCAGTTCTTC.

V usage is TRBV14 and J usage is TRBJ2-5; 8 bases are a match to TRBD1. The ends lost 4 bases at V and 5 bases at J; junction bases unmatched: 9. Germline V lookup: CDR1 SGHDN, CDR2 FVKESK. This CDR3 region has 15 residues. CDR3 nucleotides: TGTGCCAGCAGCCCGGGGACAGGAGGAGGGGAGACCCAGTACTTC. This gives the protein CASSPGTGGGETQYF. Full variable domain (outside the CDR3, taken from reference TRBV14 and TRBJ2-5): EAGVTQFPSHSVIEKGQTVTLRCDPISGHDNLYWYRRVMGKEIKFLLHFVKESKQDESGMPNNRFLAERTGGTYSTLKVQPAELEDSGVYFCASSPGTGGGETQYFGPGTRLLVL.

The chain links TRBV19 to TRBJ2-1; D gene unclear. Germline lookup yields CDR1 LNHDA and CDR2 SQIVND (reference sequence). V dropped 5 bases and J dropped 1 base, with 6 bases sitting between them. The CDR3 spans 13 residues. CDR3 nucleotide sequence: TGTGCCAGTAGTCGCCGATCCTACAATGAGCAGTTCTTC. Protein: CASSRRSYNEQFF. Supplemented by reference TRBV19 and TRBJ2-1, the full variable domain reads DGGITQSPKYLFRKEGQNVTLSCEQNLNHDAMYWYRQDPGQGLRLIYYSQIVNDFQKGDIAEGYSVSREKKESFPLTVTSAQKNPTAFYLCASSRRSYNEQFFGPGTRLTVL.

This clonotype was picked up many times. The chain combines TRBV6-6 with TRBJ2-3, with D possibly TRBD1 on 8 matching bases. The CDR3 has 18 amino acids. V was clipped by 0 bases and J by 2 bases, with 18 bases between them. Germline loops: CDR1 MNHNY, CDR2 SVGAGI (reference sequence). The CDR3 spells CASSYSGGWGQVTDTQYF. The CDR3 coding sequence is TGTGCCAGCAGTTACTCGGGGGGGTGGGGACAGGTCACAGATACGCAGTATTTT.

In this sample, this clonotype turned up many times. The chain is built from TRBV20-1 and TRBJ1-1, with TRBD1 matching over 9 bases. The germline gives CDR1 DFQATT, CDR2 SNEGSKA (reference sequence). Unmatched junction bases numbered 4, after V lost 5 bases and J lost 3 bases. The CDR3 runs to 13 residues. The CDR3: CSAFRDRDTEAFF. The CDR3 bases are TGCAGTGCTTTCCGGGACAGGGACACTGAAGCTTTCTTT.

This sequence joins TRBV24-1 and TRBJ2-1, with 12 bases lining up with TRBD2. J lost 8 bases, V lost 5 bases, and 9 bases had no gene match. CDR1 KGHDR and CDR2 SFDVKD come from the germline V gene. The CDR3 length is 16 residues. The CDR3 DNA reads TGTGCCACCAGTGGTCCTAGCGGGGGGGCTCTCCATGAGCAGTTCTTC. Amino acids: CATSGPSGGALHEQFF.

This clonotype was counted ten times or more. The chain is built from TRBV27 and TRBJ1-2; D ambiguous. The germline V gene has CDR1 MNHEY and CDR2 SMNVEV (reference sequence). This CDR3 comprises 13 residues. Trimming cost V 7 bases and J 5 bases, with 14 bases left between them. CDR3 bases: TGTGCCAGCACCCTCACCTGGGGATATGGCTACACCTTC. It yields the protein CASTLTWGYGYTF.

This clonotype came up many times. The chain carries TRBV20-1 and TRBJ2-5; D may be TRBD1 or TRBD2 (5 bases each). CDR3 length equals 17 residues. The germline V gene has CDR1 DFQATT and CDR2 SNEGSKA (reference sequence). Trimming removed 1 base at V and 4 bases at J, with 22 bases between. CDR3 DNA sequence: TGCAGTGCTAGAGGAGGCAACCCGGGACCCCAGCGAGAGACCCAGTACTTC. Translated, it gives CSARGGNPGPQRETQYF.

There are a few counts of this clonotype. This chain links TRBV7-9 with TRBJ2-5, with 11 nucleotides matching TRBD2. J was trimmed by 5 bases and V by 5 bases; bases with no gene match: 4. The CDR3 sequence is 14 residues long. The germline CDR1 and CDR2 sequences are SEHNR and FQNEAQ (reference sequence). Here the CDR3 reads CASSLGLAVETQYF. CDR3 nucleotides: TGTGCCAGCAGCCTGGGACTAGCGGTCGAGACCCAGTACTTC.

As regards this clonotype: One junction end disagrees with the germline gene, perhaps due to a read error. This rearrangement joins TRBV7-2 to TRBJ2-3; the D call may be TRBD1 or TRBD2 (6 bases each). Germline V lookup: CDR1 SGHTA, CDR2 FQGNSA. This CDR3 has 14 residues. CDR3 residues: CASILRGAVDTQYF. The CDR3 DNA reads TGTGCCAGCATCTTAAGGGGGGCCGTTGATACGCAGTATTTT.

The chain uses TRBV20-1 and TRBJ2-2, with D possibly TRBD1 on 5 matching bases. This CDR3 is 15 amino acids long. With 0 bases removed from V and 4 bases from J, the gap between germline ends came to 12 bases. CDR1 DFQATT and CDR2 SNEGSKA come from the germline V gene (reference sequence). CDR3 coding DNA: TGCAGTGCTAGAGATCCGGGCCAGGGCACCGGGGAGCTGTTTTTT. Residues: CSARDPGQGTGELFF.

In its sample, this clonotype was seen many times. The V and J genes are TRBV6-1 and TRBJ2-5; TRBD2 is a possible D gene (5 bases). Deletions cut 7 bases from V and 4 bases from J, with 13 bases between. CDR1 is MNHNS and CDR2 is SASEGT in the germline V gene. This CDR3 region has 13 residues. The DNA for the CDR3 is TGTGCCAGCACCCCCTCTAGCCTAGAGACCCAGTACTTC. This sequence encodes CASTPSSLETQYF.